These 26 T cell receptor beta chains share one sample of origin, sequenced in a study of T cell responses to AZD1222 COVID-19 vaccine. The table came from immunoSEQ multiplex PCR; TCRdb's copy has only in-frame clones and leaves some out. Among roughly 170,000 clones listed, under 95% were seen once. The sample in question was peripheral blood, obtained 28 days after the second AZD1222 dose. These receptors all come from an adult who received the AZD1222 COVID-19 vaccine.

The chain combines TRBV4-3 with TRBJ2-3, with D perhaps TRBD2 (5 bases). This CDR3 has 14 residues. V shed 0 bases and J shed 7 bases, with 11 bases lying between them. The germline CDR1 and CDR2 sequences are LGHNA and YSLEER. For the CDR3, the DNA is TGCGCCAGCAGCCAAGAGGCTAGCTTTAATACGCAGTATTTT. Translation: CASSQEASFNTQYF.

In its sample, this clone was seen once. V and J are TRBV7-2 and TRBJ1-2; the D gene is possibly TRBD1 (5 bases). The CDR3 has 13 amino acids. Deletions cut 3 bases from V and 8 bases from J, with 13 bases between. Germline V gives CDR1 SGHTA, CDR2 FQGNSA. The CDR3 sequence is CASSFSGGLGYTF. The CDR3 DNA sequence: TGTGCCAGCAGCTTTAGTGGGGGGTTAGGCTACACCTTC.

J is TRBJ2-7 and V is TRBV19, with D hard to call. V lost 3 bases and J 0 bases, leaving 9 bases between the germline ends. CDR3 length: 14 amino acids. From germline, CDR1 is LNHDA and CDR2 SQIVND (reference sequence). CDR3 amino acids: CASSMGSRSYEQYF. The CDR3 DNA sequence: TGTGCCAGTAGTATGGGTAGCCGCTCCTACGAGCAGTACTTC.

The chain combines TRBV4-3 with TRBJ1-6, with D tentatively TRBD1 (5 bases). V was shortened by 4 bases and J by 0 bases, with 13 bases between the two germline ends. This CDR3 is built from 17 residues. Germline V CDR1 and CDR2: LGHNA, YSLEER. The CDR3 reads CASSLSGGSSYNSPLHF. The CDR3 DNA sequence: TGCGCCAGCAGCCTAAGCGGGGGAAGCTCCTATAATTCACCCCTCCACTTT.

V is TRBV7-9 and J is TRBJ1-6; no reliable D call. This CDR3 contains 13 residues. Trimming shortened V by 5 bases and J by 10 bases, and 12 bases separated the two germline ends. Germline lookup yields CDR1 SEHNR and CDR2 FQNEAQ (reference sequence). The CDR3 DNA is TGTGCCAGCAGCCTAATCCAGGAGTCACCCCTCCACTTT. Translated: CASSLIQESPLHF.

V gene TRBV16 combines with J gene TRBJ1-2; 9 positions agree with TRBD1. CDR1 KGHSY and CDR2 FQNENV come from the germline V gene. Trimming removed 3 bases from V and 7 bases from J; junction bases left unmatched: 18. The CDR3 is made up of 18 amino acids. The CDR3 DNA reads TGTGCCAGCAGCCACGGACGGGTTTCGGACAGGGGACGAAGTGGCTACACCTTC. It translates to CASSHGRVSDRGRSGYTF.

The chain recombines TRBV5-1 with TRBJ2-2; 7 positions match TRBD2. Germline trimming cut 4 bases from V and 5 bases from J; bases unmatched to any gene: 5. In germline, CDR1 is SGHRS, CDR2 YFSETQ. The CDR3 contains 14 residues. The CDR3 loop reads CASSKQGGTGELFF. The CDR3 DNA sequence: TGCGCCAGCAGCAAGCAGGGAGGGACCGGGGAGCTGTTTTTT. Variable domain in full (rest from reference TRBV5-1 and TRBJ2-2): KAGVTQTPRYLIKTRGQQVTLSCSPISGHRSVSWYQQTPGQGLQFLFEYFSETQRNKGNFPGRFSGRQFSNSRSEMNVSTLELGDSALYLCASSKQGGTGELFFGEGSRLTVL.

Of note for this clone: Within the sample, other DNA sequences also encode this same CDR3. V usage is TRBV19 and J usage is TRBJ1-1, with 7 nucleotides matching TRBD1. V lost 4 bases and J lost 3; bases outside the gene matches: 2. The CDR3 covers 13 residues. CDR1 LNHDA and CDR2 SQIVND come from the germline V gene (reference sequence). The CDR3 sequence is CASSTTGDTEAFF. CDR3 bases: TGTGCCAGTAGTACCACAGGGGACACTGAAGCTTTCTTT. The full variable domain, completed using reference TRBV19 and TRBJ1-1, is DGGITQSPKYLFRKEGQNVTLSCEQNLNHDAMYWYRQDPGQGLRLIYYSQIVNDFQKGDIAEGYSVSREKKESFPLTVTSAQKNPTAFYLCASSTTGDTEAFFGQGTRLTVV.

The chain employs TRBV4-3 and TRBJ2-4, with D tentatively TRBD2 (6 bases). V lost 4 bases and J 7 bases, leaving 17 bases between the germline ends. Per the germline V gene, CDR1 is LGHNA and CDR2 is YSLEER. The CDR3 loop spans 15 amino acids. The chain's CDR3 is CASSRTHNRENIQYF. CDR3 nucleotide sequence: TGCGCCAGCAGCCGAACACACAACCGGGAGAACATTCAGTACTTC.

J is TRBJ2-1 and V is TRBV28, with 11 bases fitting TRBD2. Germline CDR1 reads MDHEN; CDR2 reads SYDVKM. The CDR3 is 15 amino acids. V shed 1 base, J shed 12 bases, and the junction held 8 bases outside the gene matches. CDR3 amino acids: CASSLSPHLAGGQFF. CDR3 coding DNA: TGTGCCAGCAGTTTATCGCCCCACCTAGCGGGAGGGCAGTTCTTC.

V is TRBV7-9 and J is TRBJ2-1; TRBD2 agrees at 12 bases. V shed 2 bases and J 9 bases; nucleotides not matched to a gene: 8. Germline CDR1 reads SEHNR; CDR2 reads FQNEAQ (reference sequence). This CDR3 region has 16 residues. The CDR3 nucleotides read TGTGCCAGCAGCTTACCGTGGACTAGCGGGATGGTTGAGCAGTTCTTC. It translates to CASSLPWTSGMVEQFF.

The chain combines TRBV6-1 with TRBJ1-6; D may be TRBD1 (5 bases). This CDR3 is 14 amino acids long. Trimming took off 1 base at V and 9 bases at J, with 10 bases between the two ends. The germline V gene encodes CDR1 MNHNS and CDR2 SASEGT. CDR3 sequence (DNA): TGTGCCAGCAGTGAAGTCAGGGTTGGTTCACCCCTCCACTTT. This translates into CASSEVRVGSPLHF.

This chain uses TRBV11-3 with TRBJ2-2; perhaps TRBD1 as D (6 bases). Germline CDR1 reads SGHNT; CDR2 reads YENEEA. The V end was cut by 5 bases, the J end by 4 bases, with 11 bases between. This CDR3 spans 14 amino acids. The CDR3 reads CASSIPQGTGELFF. The CDR3 DNA reads as TGTGCCAGCAGCATACCACAGGGCACCGGGGAGCTGTTTTTT. Supplemented by reference TRBV11-3 and TRBJ2-2, the full variable domain reads EAGVVQSPRYKIIEKKQPVAFWCNPISGHNTLYWYLQNLGQGPELLIRYENEEAVDDSQLPKDRFSAERLKGVDSTLKIQPAELGDSAVYLCASSIPQGTGELFFGEGSRLTVL.

The gene calls are TRBV28 and TRBJ1-4, with D maybe TRBD1 (6 bases). Germline V gene sequence: CDR1 MDHEN, CDR2 SYDVKM. V lost 3 bases and J lost 2, with 10 bases in between. The CDR3 spans 15 residues. The chain's CDR3 is CASSFGRGTNEKLFF. The CDR3 DNA is TGTGCCAGCAGTTTCGGCAGGGGTACTAATGAAAAACTGTTTTTT. The variable domain in full, with the rest retrieved from reference TRBV28 and TRBJ1-4, is DVKVTQSSRYLVKRTGEKVFLECVQDMDHENMFWYRQDPGLGLRLIYFSYDVKMKEKGDIPEGYSVSREKKERFSLILESASTNQTSMYLCASSFGRGTNEKLFFGSGTQLSVL.

This chain uses TRBV3-1 (or the pseudogene TRBV3-2) with TRBJ1-1; D not certain. Trimming shortened V by 1 base and J by 1 base, and 7 bases separated the two germline ends. Germline lookup yields CDR1 LGHDT and CDR2 YNNKEL (reference sequence). CDR3 size: 14 residues. The CDR3 nucleotides are TGTGCCAGCAGCCAAGTACCCGAGAACACTGAAGCTTTCTTT. Protein sequence: CASSQVPENTEAFF.

This chain connects TRBV30 to TRBJ2-1; no definite D call. V lost 0 bases and J 9 bases, leaving 6 bases between the germline ends. Germline V gene data show CDR1 as GTSNPN and CDR2 as SVGIG (reference sequence). The CDR3 has 11 residues. The DNA for the CDR3 is TGTGCCTGGAGTGTTGCCAGTGAGCAGTTCTTC. Its protein product is CAWSVASEQFF.

The chain employs TRBV5-1 and TRBJ1-5; D perhaps matches TRBD1 (5 bases). The CDR3 consists of 13 residues. The germline V gene encodes CDR1 SGHRS and CDR2 YFSETQ. The V gene lost 5 bases and the J gene lost 4 bases, with 10 bases spanning the gap. CDR3 nucleotides: TGCGCCAGCAGTGGGGGGGATAATCAGCCCCAGCATTTT. This sequence encodes CASSGGDNQPQHF. Full variable domain (remainder filled in from reference TRBV5-1 and TRBJ1-5): KAGVTQTPRYLIKTRGQQVTLSCSPISGHRSVSWYQQTPGQGLQFLFEYFSETQRNKGNFPGRFSGRQFSNSRSEMNVSTLELGDSALYLCASSGGDNQPQHFGDGTRLSIL.

The rearrangement links TRBV9 to TRBJ2-1, with D unclear. Trimming removed 2 bases from V and 0 bases from J, with 6 bases in between. Germline lookup yields CDR1 SGDLS and CDR2 YYNGEE. This CDR3 region has 14 residues. The DNA of the CDR3 is TGTGCCAGCAGCGTCACAGACTCCTACAATGAGCAGTTCTTC. Encoded protein: CASSVTDSYNEQFF.

V is TRBV12-5 and J is TRBJ2-1, with 8 bases lining up with TRBD2. Trimming at V came to 6 bases and at J to 7 bases, leaving 8 bases not matched to a gene. The germline CDR1 and CDR2 sequences are LGHNT and FRNRAP. The CDR3 spans 14 residues. CDR3 bases: TGTGCTAGTGGCCAGCGGGGGAGTCGGAATGAGCAGTTCTTC. Residues: CASGQRGSRNEQFF.

V and J are TRBV4-3 and TRBJ1-2; no clear D. Per germline, CDR1 LGHNA and CDR2 YSLEER. The CDR3 is 13 residues long. V was trimmed by 1 base and J by 4 bases, leaving 7 bases between them. CDR3 nucleotide sequence: TGCGCCAGCAGCCAAGTCAGGACCTATGGCTACACCTTC. Its translation is CASSQVRTYGYTF.

The chain uses TRBV19 and TRBJ2-1; 10 nucleotides match TRBD1. The CDR3 loop spans 14 amino acids. The V gene end was trimmed by 8 bases and the J gene end by 9 bases; junction bases not matched to a gene: 10. Germline CDR1 reads LNHDA; CDR2 reads SQIVND (reference sequence). For the CDR3, the DNA is TGTGCCAGTGGTAGGACAGGGGGGTATAGTGAGCAGTTCTTC. Translating it yields CASGRTGGYSEQFF.

The gene calls are TRBV7-9 and TRBJ1-1; D may be TRBD1 (5 bases). V lost 8 bases and J lost 1, with 17 bases in between. The CDR3 is 15 amino acids. In germline, CDR1 is SEHNR, CDR2 FQNEAQ (reference sequence). The CDR3 here is CASPLLTDANTEAFF. The CDR3 DNA reads TGTGCCAGCCCCCTATTGACAGATGCGAACACTGAAGCTTTCTTT.

The chain employs TRBV3-1 (or the pseudogene TRBV3-2) and TRBJ1-1; possible D gene TRBD1, 5 bases. The CDR3 is 14 amino acids. Per the germline V gene, CDR1 is LGHDT and CDR2 is YNNKEL (reference sequence). Trimming stripped 6 bases from V and 1 base from J, with 12 bases between. The CDR3 sequence is CASRSLDRNTEAFF. The CDR3 DNA sequence: TGTGCCAGCAGATCTCTAGACAGGAACACTGAAGCTTTCTTT.

The chain uses TRBV19 and TRBJ1-1; D is unclear. Germline values: CDR1 LNHDA, CDR2 SQIVND (reference sequence). The CDR3 runs to 16 residues. Trimming took off 5 bases at V and 5 bases at J, with 21 bases between the two ends. CDR3 nucleotides: TGTGCCAGTAGTGCCCTCCCGATCCGGAAAAGGACTGAAGCTTTCTTT. This sequence encodes CASSALPIRKRTEAFF.

This chain links TRBV7-6 with TRBJ2-1, with D possibly TRBD2 on 7 matching bases. Germline V lookup: CDR1 SGHVS, CDR2 FNYEAQ. Trimming cost V 1 base and J 2 bases, with 15 bases left between them. This CDR3 has 17 amino acids. The CDR3 DNA reads as TGTGCCAGCAGCTTAGGCGGGGGCCGATCTACCTACAATGAGCAGTTCTTC. Translating it yields CASSLGGGRSTYNEQFF.

The chain recombines TRBV9 with TRBJ1-6; a possible D gene is TRBD1 (5 bases). CDR1 is SGDLS and CDR2 is YYNGEE in the germline V gene. CDR3 length: 16 residues. Between the trimmed V and J ends, which lost 4 bases and 3 bases, there was a span of 14 bases. The chain's CDR3 is CASSPHGGDYNSPLHF. CDR3 nucleotide sequence: TGTGCCAGCAGCCCTCACGGGGGAGACTATAATTCACCCCTCCACTTT.